The 8 T cell receptor beta chains below all came from one sample that was sequenced in a study of T cells in Graves' hyperthyroidism and ophthalmopathy. Amplification of TCR beta CDR3 regions used RNA as the template. TCR CDR3 underwent first-round RT-PCR with the HTBI primer set. Using its own MiXCR run on the multiplex PCR reads, TCRdb lists one record per CDR3 protein. The data contain approximately 400,000 distinct CDR3 sequences, 15% to 19% of them singletons. The sample taken for sequencing was blood. These receptors were collected from a young woman with Graves' hyperthyroidism.

This chain links TRBV4-1 with TRBJ2-7; 14 bases align to TRBD2. V shed 3 bases, J shed 7 bases, and the junction held 8 bases outside the gene matches. The germline CDR1 and CDR2 sequences are MGHRA and YSYEKL. The CDR3 is 16 amino acids. For the CDR3, the DNA is TGCGCCAGCAGCCATGGGGGACTAGCGGGAGTCTGGGAGCAGTACTTC. Its translation is CASSHGGLAGVWEQYF.

This clonotype has only a few counts. A much larger clone differs from this one at a single base, so this may be a read error. CDR3 in DNA: TGTGCCAGCAGCTTAGGAGGGTTCGACCCACCCCTCCACTTT. Translating gives CASSLGGFDPPLHF. The V and J genes are TRBV7-9 and TRBJ1-6; D is ambiguous. Trimming removed 1 base from V and 11 bases from J, with 12 bases in between. The CDR3 loop spans 14 amino acids. CDR1 and CDR2 from the germline V gene are SEHNR and FQNEAQ (reference sequence).

This clonotype was observed a few times. A much larger clone differs from this one at a single base, so this may be a read error. CDR3 coding DNA: TGCAGTGCTAGAGCCCCGGGGCGGACTGGTGAGCAGTACTTC. Translation gives CSARAPGRTGEQYF. This chain links TRBV20-1 with TRBJ2-7; D tentatively reads TRBD1 or TRBD2 (5 bases each). Germline CDR1 DFQATT, CDR2 SNEGSKA (reference sequence). The CDR3 spans 14 residues. V was trimmed by 1 base and J by 7 bases, leaving 17 bases between them.

This clonotype was counted at least ten times. This chain connects TRBV12-3 or TRBV12-4 to TRBJ2-3; D is perhaps TRBD1 or TRBD2 (5 bases each). V was clipped by 6 bases and J by 3 bases, with 13 bases between them. The CDR3 consists of 14 residues. CDR3 sequence: CASSPGPSTDTQYF. The CDR3 DNA sequence: TGTGCCAGCAGCCCGGGACCTTCAACAGATACGCAGTATTTT.

This clonotype was picked up many times. J is TRBJ2-1 and V is TRBV6-1; possible D gene TRBD2, 7 bases. Trimming shortened V by 4 bases and J by 8 bases, and 21 bases separated the two germline ends. This CDR3 has 16 amino acids. Germline V CDR1 and CDR2: MNHNS, SASEGT. CDR3 in amino acids: CASSASTGPSGDEQFF. The DNA for the CDR3 is TGTGCCAGCAGTGCGTCGACAGGTCCCAGCGGGGATGAGCAGTTCTTC.

J is TRBJ2-7 and V is TRBV9; TRBD2 is a possible D gene (5 bases). CDR1 SGDLS and CDR2 YYNGEE come from the germline V gene. V lost 4 bases and J lost 5, with 13 bases in between. The CDR3 loop spans 13 amino acids. CDR3 sequence reads: CASSLDSSDEQYF. The CDR3 coding sequence is TGTGCCAGCAGCCTGGACTCTTCGGACGAGCAGTACTTC.

This clonotype was picked up a small number of times. V usage is TRBV20-1 and J usage is TRBJ1-4, with 11 bases identical to TRBD1. This CDR3 region has 15 residues. CDR1 is DFQATT, CDR2 SNEGSKA, per germline (reference sequence). The V and J ends lost 3 bases and 8 bases, in that order; junction bases with no gene match: 8. CDR3 region: CSARPGTGGREKLFF. CDR3 DNA sequence: TGCAGTGCTAGGCCCGGGACAGGGGGGAGGGAAAAACTGTTTTTT.

There are many counts of this clonotype. This sequence joins TRBV6-5 and TRBJ1-2; D unclear. With 2 bases removed from V and 9 bases from J, the gap between germline ends came to 7 bases. CDR1 is MNHEY and CDR2 is SVGAGI in the germline V gene. The CDR3 totals 11 residues. The CDR3 coding sequence is TGTGCCAGCAGTTACGCCGGGAGCTACACCTTC. Protein product: CASSYAGSYTF.